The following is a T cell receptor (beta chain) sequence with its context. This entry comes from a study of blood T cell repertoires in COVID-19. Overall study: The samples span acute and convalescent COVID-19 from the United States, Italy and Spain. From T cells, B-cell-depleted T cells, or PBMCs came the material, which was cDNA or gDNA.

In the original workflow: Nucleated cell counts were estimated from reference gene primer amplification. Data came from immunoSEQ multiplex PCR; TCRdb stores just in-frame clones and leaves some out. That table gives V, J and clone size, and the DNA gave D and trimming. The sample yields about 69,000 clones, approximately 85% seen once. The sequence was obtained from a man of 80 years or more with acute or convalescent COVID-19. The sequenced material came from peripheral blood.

Here the CDR3 reads CASSPSWRTDTGELFF. DNA of the CDR3: TGTGCCAGCTCACCAAGTTGGAGGACAGACACCGGGGAGCTGTTTTTT. This rearrangement joins TRBV18 to TRBJ2-2; TRBD1 might be the D (6 bases). Trimming removed 2 bases at V and 3 bases at J, with 13 bases between. The CDR3 loop spans 16 amino acids. Per germline, CDR1 KGHSH and CDR2 LQKENI.